This entry concerns a single T cell receptor beta chain. Sequencing was performed with immunoSEQ multiplex PCR; in TCRdb, only in-frame clones are kept and a portion is missing. The repertoire consists of about 160,000 clones, with approximately 94% occurring once and the leading ten covering roughly 8.4%. The record originates from a study of control samples from healthy donors and cancer patients. The CDR3 is 12 residues long. V lost 2 bases, J lost 7 bases, and 6 bases lay in between. CDR1 is MNHEY, CDR2 SVGEGT, per germline. What was sequenced was blood. This receptor was obtained from a woman between 35 and 50 years old in good health. V and J are TRBV6-2 or TRBV6-3 and TRBJ2-1; no clear D. The CDR3 reads CASSYNWNEQFF. CDR3 nucleotides: TGTGCCAGCAGTTACAACTGGAATGAGCAGTTCTTC.